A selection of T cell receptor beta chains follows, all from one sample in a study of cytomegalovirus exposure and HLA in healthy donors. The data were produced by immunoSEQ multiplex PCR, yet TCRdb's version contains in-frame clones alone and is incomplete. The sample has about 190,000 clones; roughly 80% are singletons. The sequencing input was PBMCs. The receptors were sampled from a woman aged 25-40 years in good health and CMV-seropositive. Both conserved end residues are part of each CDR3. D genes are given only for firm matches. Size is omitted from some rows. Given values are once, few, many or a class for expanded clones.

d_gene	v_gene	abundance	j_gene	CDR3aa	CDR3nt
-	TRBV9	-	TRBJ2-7	CASSVGRRGVDEQYF	TGTGCCAGCAGCGTAGGGAGGAGAGGTGTGGACGAGCAGTACTTC
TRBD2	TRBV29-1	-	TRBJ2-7	CSVTKPSASGSRDEQYF	TGCAGCGTCACCAAACCCTCGGCTAGCGGGAGTAGGGACGAGCAGTACTTC
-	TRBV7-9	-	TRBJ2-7	CSSSFMAGEQYF	TGTTCCAGCAGCTTTATGGCTGGTGAGCAGTACTTC
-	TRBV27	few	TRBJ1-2	CASSLNWAGGYTF	TGTGCCAGCAGTTTAAACTGGGCGGGGGGCTACACCTTC
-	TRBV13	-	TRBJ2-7	CASEQFSGSSYEQYF	TGTGCCAGCGAGCAGTTTAGCGGAAGCTCCTACGAGCAGTACTTC
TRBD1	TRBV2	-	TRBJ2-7	CASSGGQGAFYEQYF	TGTGCCAGCAGTGGCGGACAGGGGGCTTTTTACGAGCAGTACTTC
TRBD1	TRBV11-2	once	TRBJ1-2	CASGSTGGNGYTF	TGTGCCAGCGGAAGTACAGGGGGAAATGGCTACACCTTC
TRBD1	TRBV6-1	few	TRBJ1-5	CASSEGGQGRTQHF	TGTGCCAGCAGTGAAGGGGGACAGGGGAGAACCCAGCATTTT
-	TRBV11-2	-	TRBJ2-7	CASSLDIRRYEQYF	TGTGCCAGCAGCTTAGATATTAGAAGATACGAGCAGTACTTC
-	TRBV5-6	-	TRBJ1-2	CASSLQAGRWYGYGYTF	TGTGCCAGCAGCTTGCAGGCAGGGAGGTGGTACGGCTATGGCTACACCTTC
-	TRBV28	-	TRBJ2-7	CASSSGWSSYEQYF	TGTGCCAGCAGTTCCGGCTGGAGCTCCTACGAGCAGTACTTC
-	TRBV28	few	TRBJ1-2	CASMVGANYGYTF	TGTGCCAGCATGGTAGGGGCTAACTATGGCTACACCTTC
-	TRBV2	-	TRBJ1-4	CASSLLTGPEKLFF	TGTGCCAGCAGCCTCCTTACAGGGCCCGAAAAACTGTTTTTT
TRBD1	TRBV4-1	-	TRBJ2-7	CASSQQPGQGADEQYF	TGCGCCAGCAGCCAGCAACCGGGACAGGGGGCTGACGAGCAGTACTTC
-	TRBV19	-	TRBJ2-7	CASSRGGSSYEQYF	TGTGCCAGTAGTAGGGGCGGAAGCTCCTACGAGCAGTACTTC
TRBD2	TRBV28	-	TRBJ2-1	CASSSFGSGSSYNEQFF	TGTGCCAGCAGTTCATTTGGTAGCGGGAGCTCCTACAATGAGCAGTTCTTC
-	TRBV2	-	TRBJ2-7	CASSEAGGYYEQYF	TGTGCCAGCAGTGAAGCAGGCGGCTACTACGAGCAGTACTTC
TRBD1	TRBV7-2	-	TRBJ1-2	CASRTPGQIYGYTF	TGTGCCAGCAGAACACCGGGACAGATCTATGGCTACACCTTC
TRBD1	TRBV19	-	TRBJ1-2	CASSPTGVYGYTF	TGTGCCAGTAGCCCTACAGGGGTCTATGGCTACACCTTC
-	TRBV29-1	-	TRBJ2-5	CSVGAKQETQYF	TGCAGCGTAGGGGCCAAGCAAGAGACCCAGTACTTC
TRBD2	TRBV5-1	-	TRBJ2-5	CASSLDGTTGTQYF	TGCGCCAGCAGCTTGGACGGGACTACCGGGACCCAGTACTTC
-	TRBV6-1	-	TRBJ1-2	CASRGVGGKGGYTF	TGTGCCAGCAGAGGAGTAGGCGGGAAAGGAGGCTACACCTTC
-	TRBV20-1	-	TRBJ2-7	CSAGQFYEQYF	TGCAGTGCTGGACAGTTCTACGAGCAGTACTTC
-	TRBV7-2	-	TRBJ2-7	CASSLEGTLFGQYF	TGTGCCAGCAGCTTAGAAGGGACTCTATTTGGGCAGTACTTC
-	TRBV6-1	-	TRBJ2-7	CATESGISKQYF	TGTGCCACCGAATCCGGGATCTCGAAGCAGTACTTC
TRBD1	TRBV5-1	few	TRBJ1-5	CASSPTGTGSIQPQHF	TGCGCCAGCAGTCCCACCGGGACAGGGAGTATCCAGCCCCAGCATTTT
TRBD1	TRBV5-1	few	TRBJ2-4	CASSLEGFPGQGSLQYF	TGCGCCAGCAGCTTGGAGGGCTTCCCGGGACAGGGTTCCCTTCAGTACTTC
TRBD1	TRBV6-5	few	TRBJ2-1	CASIVSLGQSNEQFF	TGTGCCAGCATCGTTTCTTTGGGACAGTCCAATGAGCAGTTCTTC
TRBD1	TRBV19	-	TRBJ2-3	CASRPWGQSTDTQYF	TGTGCCAGTAGGCCCTGGGGACAGTCCACAGATACGCAGTATTTT
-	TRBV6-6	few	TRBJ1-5	CASSSIGGQGNQPQHF	TGTGCCAGCAGTTCCATCGGGGGGCAGGGCAATCAGCCCCAGCATTTT
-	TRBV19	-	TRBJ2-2	CASSIVATGELFF	TGTGCCAGTAGTATCGTGGCCACCGGGGAGCTGTTTTTT
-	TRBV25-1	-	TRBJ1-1	CASEGGTEAFF	TGTGCCAGCGAAGGGGGCACTGAAGCTTTCTTT
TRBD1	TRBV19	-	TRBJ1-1	CASSGGQGVVPEAFF	TGTGCCAGTAGTGGGGGACAGGGGGTCGTCCCTGAAGCTTTCTTT
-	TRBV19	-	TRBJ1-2	CASSNGNYGYTF	TGTGCCAGTAGTAACGGGAACTATGGCTACACCTTC
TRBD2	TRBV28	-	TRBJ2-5	CASSSLAGVWETQYF	TGTGCCAGCAGTTCCCTAGCGGGAGTGTGGGAGACCCAGTACTTC
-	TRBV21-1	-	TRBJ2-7	CASSKPGTMNSYEQYF	TGTGCCAGCAGCAAACCCGGGACAATGAATTCCTACGAGCAGTACTTC
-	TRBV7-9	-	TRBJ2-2	CASSSLSGNTGELFF	TGTGCCAGCAGCTCCCTATCAGGGAACACCGGGGAGCTGTTTTTT
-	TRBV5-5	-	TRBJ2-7	CASSLVVADYEQYF	TGTGCCAGCAGCTTGGTGGTAGCGGACTACGAGCAGTACTTC
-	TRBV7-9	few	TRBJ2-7	CASSPQGTRSSYEQYF	TGTGCCAGCAGCCCACAGGGGACTCGAAGCTCCTACGAGCAGTACTTC
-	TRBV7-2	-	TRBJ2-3	CASSVDRRDTQYF	TGTGCCAGCAGCGTCGACAGGAGGGATACGCAGTATTTT
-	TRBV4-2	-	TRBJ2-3	CASSQVAGISTDTQYF	TGTGCCAGCAGCCAAGTGGCCGGGATTAGCACAGATACGCAGTATTTT
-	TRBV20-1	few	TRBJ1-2	CSAPLGSGYTF	TGCAGTGCCCCCTTAGGGAGCGGCTACACCTTC
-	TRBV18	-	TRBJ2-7	CASSPDTHQAYEQYF	TGTGCCAGCTCCCCAGACACGCATCAAGCCTACGAGCAGTACTTC
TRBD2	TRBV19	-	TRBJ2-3	CASSRTSGRGTDTQYF	TGTGCCAGTAGTAGGACTAGCGGGAGGGGCACAGATACGCAGTATTTT
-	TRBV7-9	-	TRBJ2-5	CASSLAREQETQYF	TGTGCCAGCAGCTTGGCCCGGGAACAAGAGACCCAGTACTTC
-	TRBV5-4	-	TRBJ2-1	CATSSGDYNEQFF	TGTGCCACCTCTTCAGGGGATTACAATGAGCAGTTCTTC
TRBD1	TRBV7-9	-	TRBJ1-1	CASSTSGTGFLEAFF	TGTGCCAGCAGCACCTCCGGGACAGGGTTTCTTGAAGCTTTCTTT
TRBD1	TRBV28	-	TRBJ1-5	CASTDGDRVSQPQHF	TGTGCCAGCACTGATGGGGACAGGGTTTCTCAGCCCCAGCATTTT
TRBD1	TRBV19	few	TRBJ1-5	CASSKRQGRSGNQPQHF	TGTGCCAGTAGTAAACGACAGGGGAGGTCGGGAAATCAGCCCCAGCATTTT
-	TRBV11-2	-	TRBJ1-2	CASSLGWAGKEPNGYTF	TGTGCCAGCAGCTTGGGGTGGGCAGGGAAGGAACCCAATGGCTACACCTTC
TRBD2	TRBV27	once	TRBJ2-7	CASSLRLAGEQYF	TGTGCCAGCAGTTTAAGACTAGCGGGCGAGCAGTACTTC
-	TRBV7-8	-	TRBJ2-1	CASSLADIHPYNEQFF	TGTGCCAGCAGCTTAGCAGACATCCATCCCTACAATGAGCAGTTCTTC
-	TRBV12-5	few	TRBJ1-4	CASGSPPTGRGEKLFF	TGTGCTAGTGGTTCTCCACCGACAGGTCGGGGTGAAAAACTGTTTTTT
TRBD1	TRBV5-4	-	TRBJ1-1	CASSAATGGGTEAFF	TGTGCCAGCAGCGCAGCCACAGGGGGCGGCACTGAAGCTTTCTTT
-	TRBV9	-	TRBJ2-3	CASSVVGGIPTDTQYF	TGTGCCAGCAGCGTAGTTGGCGGGATACCCACAGATACGCAGTATTTT
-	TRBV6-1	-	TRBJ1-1	CASTAGPKMNTEAFF	TGTGCCAGCACGGCAGGGCCGAAAATGAACACTGAAGCTTTCTTT
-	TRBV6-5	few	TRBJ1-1	CASSRDRKAFF	TGTGCCAGCAGCCGAGACAGGAAAGCTTTCTTT
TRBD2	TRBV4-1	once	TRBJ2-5	CASSQGTSGKQETQYF	TGCGCCAGCAGCCAAGGGACTAGCGGGAAACAAGAGACCCAGTACTTC
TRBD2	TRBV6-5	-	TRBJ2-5	CASSYWGGRGQETQYF	TGTGCCAGCAGTTACTGGGGGGGACGGGGCCAAGAGACCCAGTACTTC